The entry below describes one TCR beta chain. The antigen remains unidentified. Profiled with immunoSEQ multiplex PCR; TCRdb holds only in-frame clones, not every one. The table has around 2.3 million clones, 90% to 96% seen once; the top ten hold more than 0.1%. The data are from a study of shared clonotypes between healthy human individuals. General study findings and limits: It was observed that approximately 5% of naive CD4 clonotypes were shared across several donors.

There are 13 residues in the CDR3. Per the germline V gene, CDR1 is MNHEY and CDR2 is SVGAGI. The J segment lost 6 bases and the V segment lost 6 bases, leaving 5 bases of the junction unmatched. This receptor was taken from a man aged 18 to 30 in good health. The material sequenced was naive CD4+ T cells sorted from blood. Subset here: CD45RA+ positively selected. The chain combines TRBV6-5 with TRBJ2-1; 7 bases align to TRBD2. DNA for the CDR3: TGTGCCAGCAGGGAACTAGCGACCAATGAGCAGTTCTTC. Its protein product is CASRELATNEQFF.